A single sample is the source of the 27 T cell receptor beta chains below, sequenced in a study of blood T cell repertoires in COVID-19. Assay: immunoSEQ multiplex PCR; the TCRdb copy retains only in-frame clones and omits some. The table lists 200,000 or so clones, 80% of them singletons. The sequencing sample was made of PBMCs or T cells enriched from blood (not recorded which). Receptors originate from a woman in her thirties or forties with acute COVID-19.

Comments on this clone: This specimen includes other DNA sequences encoding the same CDR3. The V gene is TRBV2, the J gene TRBJ2-3; 8 nucleotides line up with TRBD2. Germline assignment: CDR1 SNHLY and CDR2 FYNNEI. The CDR3 spans 15 residues. With V trimmed by 5 bases and J by 6 bases, 10 bases remained unmatched. The CDR3 nucleotides are TGTGCCAGCAGTTTGGGCCGGGGGGGTACGGATACGCAGTATTTT. It yields the protein CASSLGRGGTDTQYF.

The chain couples TRBV4-1 to TRBJ2-4; 9 bases agree with TRBD1. This CDR3 comprises 16 residues. Germline CDR1 reads MGHRA; CDR2 reads YSYEKL. V shed 3 bases, J shed 1 base, and the junction held 4 bases outside the gene matches. The CDR3 is CASSQRTGEAKNIQYF. CDR3 sequence (DNA): TGCGCCAGCAGCCAGCGGACAGGGGAGGCCAAAAACATTCAGTACTTC.

CDR3 loop: CASSLRGGRNTEAFF. In DNA form, the CDR3 reads TGTGCCAGCAGCCTCAGGGGTGGGAGGAACACTGAAGCTTTCTTT. The rearrangement joins TRBV14 to TRBJ1-1; possible D gene TRBD1, 6 bases. CDR3 length equals 15 residues. V lost 4 bases and J 1 base, leaving 13 bases between the germline ends. CDR1 is SGHDN and CDR2 is FVKESK in the germline V gene.

This clone showed up just once. The chain recombines TRBV19 with TRBJ1-4; D might be TRBD1 (5 bases). The CDR3 length is 15 residues. Looked up from germline, CDR1 is LNHDA and CDR2 is SQIVND (reference sequence). V lost 3 bases and J 2 bases, leaving 10 bases between the germline ends. The CDR3 coding sequence is TGTGCCAGTAGTATCCGGGGGACCACTAATGAAAAACTGTTTTTT. This codes for CASSIRGTTNEKLFF.

This clone appeared once. This sequence joins TRBV6-5 and TRBJ1-3; D gene ambiguous. CDR1 and CDR2 (germline): MNHEY, SVGAGI. The V gene lost 8 bases and the J gene lost 4 bases, with 15 bases spanning the gap. The CDR3 consists of 14 residues. CDR3 sequence (DNA): TGTGCCAGCCGGCGGGGTGTATCAGGAAACACCATATATTTT. It codes for CASRRGVSGNTIYF.

CDR3 sequence: CAWSGGLIYEQFF. The CDR3, as DNA: TGTGCCTGGAGTGGAGGGCTCATATATGAGCAGTTCTTC. The rearrangement uses TRBV30 and TRBJ2-1, with D tentatively TRBD2 (5 bases). Trimming took 1 base from V and 8 from J, leaving 12 bases between them. Germline V gives CDR1 GTSNPN, CDR2 SVGIG (reference sequence). The CDR3 length is 13 residues.

V usage is TRBV28 and J usage is TRBJ1-2, with a tentative D call TRBD1 (5 bases). The CDR3 is 15 residues long. Looked up from germline, CDR1 is MDHEN and CDR2 is SYDVKM. V lost 2 bases, J lost 5 bases, and 15 bases lay in between. The CDR3 DNA follows: TGTGCCAGCAGTTTAGGGTACAGGCTGATATATGGCTACACCTTC. Residues: CASSLGYRLIYGYTF.

The gene calls are TRBV5-1 and TRBJ2-1, with D tentatively TRBD2 (6 bases). The V end lost 0 bases, the J end lost 8 bases, and 15 bases lay between the germline ends. The CDR3 spans 15 residues. Germline V gene lookup returns CDR1 SGHRS and CDR2 YFSETQ. CDR3 region: CASSLDGVGGDEQFF. The DNA for the CDR3 is TGCGCCAGCAGCTTGGATGGAGTGGGAGGAGATGAGCAGTTCTTC.

This clone was counted only a few times. The chain recombines TRBV29-1 with TRBJ2-5; 7 bases are a match to TRBD2. CDR1 is SQVTM, CDR2 ANQGSEA, per germline. Trimming at V came to 3 bases and at J to 4 bases, leaving 11 bases not matched to a gene. CDR3 length equals 15 residues. As DNA, the CDR3 is TGCAGCGTTGAGGGGTTAGCGGGCACGGGAGAGACCCAGTACTTC. Protein product: CSVEGLAGTGETQYF.

J is TRBJ2-2 and V is TRBV19, with 7 nucleotides matching TRBD2. Trimming at V came to 5 bases and at J to 6 bases, leaving 12 bases not matched to a gene. The CDR3 loop spans 16 amino acids. Germline CDR1 reads LNHDA; CDR2 reads SQIVND (reference sequence). The chain's CDR3 is CASSLQAAGGSGELFF. The CDR3 DNA reads TGTGCCAGTAGTCTACAGGCGGCCGGGGGGTCCGGGGAGCTGTTTTTT.

This CDR3 reads CASSIPGQGGKLFF. The CDR3 nucleotides are TGTGCCAGTAGTATTCCGGGACAGGGCGGAAAACTGTTTTTT. This sequence joins TRBV19 and TRBJ1-4, with 9 bases matching TRBD1. The J segment lost 10 bases and the V segment lost 3 bases, leaving 6 bases of the junction unmatched. CDR3 length equals 14 residues. The V gene's germline CDR1 is LNHDA and CDR2 SQIVND (reference sequence).

This rearrangement joins TRBV4-3 to TRBJ2-5, with TRBD1 matching over 8 bases. The length of the CDR3 is 18 residues. Losses at the gene ends were 4 bases for V and 1 base for J; bases not matched to a gene: 14. In germline, CDR1 is LGHNA, CDR2 YSLEER. The DNA for the CDR3 is TGCGCCAGCAGCCGTGGTGAGGGGGCAGGGGGCTTCCAAGAGACCCAGTACTTC. This sequence encodes CASSRGEGAGGFQETQYF.

The gene calls are TRBV30 and TRBJ1-1; TRBD1 matches 10 bases. Germline V gene sequence: CDR1 GTSNPN, CDR2 SVGIG (reference sequence). With V trimmed by 0 bases and J by 5 bases, 3 bases remained unmatched. The CDR3 is made up of 14 amino acids. The CDR3 DNA sequence: TGTGCCTGGAGTGTGGACAGGGGGAGAACTGAAGCTTTCTTT. Amino acid sequence: CAWSVDRGRTEAFF.

The chain couples TRBV19 to TRBJ2-4, with D possibly TRBD2 on 5 matching bases. Germline values: CDR1 LNHDA, CDR2 SQIVND (reference sequence). This CDR3 is 15 amino acids long. V lost 4 bases, J lost 7 bases, and 17 bases lay in between. The CDR3 DNA sequence: TGTGCCAGTAGTAATGTTGCAGGTAGGAGGAACATTCAGTACTTC. Its translation: CASSNVAGRRNIQYF. Combining the CDR3 with reference TRBV19 and TRBJ2-4 gives the whole variable domain DGGITQSPKYLFRKEGQNVTLSCEQNLNHDAMYWYRQDPGQGLRLIYYSQIVNDFQKGDIAEGYSVSREKKESFPLTVTSAQKNPTAFYLCASSNVAGRRNIQYFGAGTRLSVL.

The genes are TRBV28 and TRBJ1-5, with D tentatively TRBD1 (6 bases). V gave up 10 bases and J gave up 2 bases, with 15 bases separating them. Germline loops: CDR1 MDHEN, CDR2 SYDVKM. The CDR3 is made up of 14 amino acids. The CDR3 loop reads CAIGQSGGNQPQHF. CDR3 nucleotides: TGTGCCATCGGACAGTCGGGTGGCAATCAGCCCCAGCATTTT.

The rearrangement uses TRBV27 and TRBJ2-3; 10 bases are a match to TRBD1. V trimming: 4 bases; J trimming: 2 bases; junction bases outside the gene matches: 6. The CDR3 is 16 amino acids. CDR1 is MNHEY and CDR2 is SMNVEV in the germline V gene (reference sequence). The DNA for the CDR3 is TGTGCCAGCAGTTCTCAGGGACAGGGGAACACAGATACGCAGTATTTT. This encodes CASSSQGQGNTDTQYF.

J is TRBJ2-1 and V is TRBV7-3; D gene ambiguous. The germline V gene has CDR1 SGHTA and CDR2 FQGTGA. This CDR3 spans 16 amino acids. The V gene lost 1 base and the J gene lost 0 bases, with 10 bases spanning the gap. CDR3 coding DNA: TGTGCCAGCAGCTTAAGGAGCGCCAACTCCTACAATGAGCAGTTCTTC. Amino acids: CASSLRSANSYNEQFF.

The genes are TRBV19 and TRBJ2-2; unclear D gene. The CDR3 contains 15 residues. V gave up 3 bases and J gave up 6 bases, with 14 bases separating them. Germline lookup yields CDR1 LNHDA and CDR2 SQIVND (reference sequence). The CDR3 nucleotides are TGTGCCAGTAGTATTTCGAGGTCGGTCGCCGGGGAGCTGTTTTTT. This gives the protein CASSISRSVAGELFF.

The chain carries TRBV28 and TRBJ1-2, with D perhaps matching TRBD1 (5 bases). CDR3 size: 14 residues. Per germline, CDR1 MDHEN and CDR2 SYDVKM. V was clipped by 3 bases and J by 5 bases, with 13 bases between them. The CDR3 region has the DNA TGTGCCAGCAGTTTCCCCCCGGCAGGGTATGGCTACACCTTC. It specifies CASSFPPAGYGYTF.

This sequence joins TRBV6-1 and TRBJ1-5; 9 bases align to TRBD1. Germline V lookup: CDR1 MNHNS, CDR2 SASEGT. Trimming took 3 bases from V and 7 from J; bases not matched to a gene: 10. The CDR3 extends over 16 amino acids. CDR3 protein: CASSDGNRGRRQPQHF. The CDR3 DNA reads as TGTGCCAGCAGTGATGGGAACAGGGGGCGGCGGCAGCCCCAGCATTTT.

The chain employs TRBV6-5 and TRBJ2-1; 9 positions agree with TRBD2. CDR3 length: 15 residues. Germline lookup yields CDR1 MNHEY and CDR2 SVGAGI. V lost 7 bases to trimming and J lost 9 bases; unmatched junction nucleotides: 13. The CDR3 DNA reads as TGTGCCAGCAAGGGCAATAGCGGGAGAAATAGTGAGCAGTTCTTC. Translated, it gives CASKGNSGRNSEQFF.

V and J are TRBV20-1 and TRBJ2-1, with 10 bases matching TRBD2. Germline V CDR1 and CDR2: DFQATT, SNEGSKA (reference sequence). The V and J ends lost 3 bases and 2 bases, in that order; junction bases with no gene match: 4. The length of the CDR3 is 15 residues. This CDR3 reads CSASKAGGPYNEQFF. CDR3 nucleotide sequence: TGCAGTGCTAGTAAAGCGGGAGGGCCCTACAATGAGCAGTTCTTC.

V is TRBV5-5 and J is TRBJ1-1; D call uncertain. Trimming took off 2 bases at V and 4 bases at J, with 12 bases between the two ends. Germline V CDR1 and CDR2: SGHKS, YYEKEE (reference sequence). This CDR3 region has 14 residues. CDR3 amino acids: CASSFTLGSTEAFF. CDR3 coding DNA: TGTGCCAGCAGCTTCACCCTCGGGAGCACTGAAGCTTTCTTT.

This clone has a handful of counts. The gene calls are TRBV19 and TRBJ2-5; D possibly corresponds to TRBD2 (6 bases). Trimming shortened V by 3 bases and J by 5 bases, and 7 bases separated the two germline ends. This CDR3 contains 12 residues. CDR1 and CDR2 from the germline V gene are LNHDA and SQIVND (reference sequence). The CDR3 loop reads CASSIAGETQYF. The CDR3 DNA reads TGTGCCAGTAGTATCGCGGGGGAGACCCAGTACTTC.

This clone was observed a handful of times. The chain is built from TRBV28 and TRBJ2-7; 11 positions agree with TRBD1. CDR3 size: 16 residues. CDR1 MDHEN and CDR2 SYDVKM come from the germline V gene. V trimming: 6 bases; J trimming: 7 bases; junction bases outside the gene matches: 14. The CDR3: CASRGMVRTGGKEQYF. The CDR3 nucleotides are TGTGCCAGCAGGGGGATGGTGAGGACAGGGGGCAAAGAGCAGTACTTC. Combining the CDR3 with reference TRBV28 and TRBJ2-7 gives the whole variable domain DVKVTQSSRYLVKRTGEKVFLECVQDMDHENMFWYRQDPGLGLRLIYFSYDVKMKEKGDIPEGYSVSREKKERFSLILESASTNQTSMYLCASRGMVRTGGKEQYFGPGTRLTVT.

This clone is a singleton in its sample. This chain links TRBV5-6 with TRBJ1-2; no clear D gene. V lost 5 bases, J lost 4 bases, and 15 bases lay in between. CDR1 is SGHDT and CDR2 is YYEEEE in the germline V gene. This CDR3 is built from 14 residues. CDR3 residues: CASSATAGRYGYTF. CDR3 DNA: TGTGCCAGCAGTGCGACCGCAGGCCGCTATGGCTACACCTTC.

The rearrangement uses TRBV5-6 and TRBJ2-7; 10 nucleotides match TRBD1. The CDR3 loop spans 13 amino acids. J gave up 7 bases and V 3 bases, and 4 bases lay outside the gene matches. Per the germline V gene, CDR1 is SGHDT and CDR2 is YYEEEE. The CDR3 coding sequence is TGTGCCAGCAGCTCGGGACAGGGGAGGGAGCAGTACTTC. It translates to CASSSGQGREQYF. Complete variable domain (other parts from reference TRBV5-6 and TRBJ2-7): DAGVTQSPTHLIKTRGQQVTLRCSPKSGHDTVSWYQQALGQGPQFIFQYYEEEERQRGNFPDRFSGHQFPNYSSELNVNALLLGDSALYLCASSSGQGREQYFGPGTRLTVT.